These 3 T cell receptor beta chains were all obtained from the same sample, sequenced in a study of human thymus T cells. The table came from immunoSEQ multiplex PCR; TCRdb's copy has only in-frame clones and leaves some out. The repertoire includes fewer than 85,000 clones, 90% to 95% of them detected once, and 0.03% to 0.035% sits in the top ten. Thymus tissue for the work was resected from patients undergoing corrective heart surgery. Sequencing used thymus tissue. The receptors come from a girl less than two years old with a congenital heart defect but otherwise immunologically healthy.

The rearrangement joins TRBV30 to TRBJ1-2, with 8 bases matching TRBD1. Germline V gene sequence: CDR1 GTSNPN, CDR2 SVGIG (reference sequence). The CDR3 has 14 amino acids. J was trimmed by 7 bases and V by 2 bases; bases with no gene match: 9. In DNA, the CDR3 is TGTGCCTGGAGTCCCGACAGGGGAGGAGGTGGCTACACCTTC. This codes for CAWSPDRGGGGYTF.

CDR3: CASSLGDRGYTF. The CDR3 DNA sequence: TGTGCCAGCAGCTTAGGAGACAGGGGCTACACCTTC. The chain is built from TRBV7-2 and TRBJ1-2; D perhaps matches TRBD1 (6 bases). The germline CDR1 and CDR2 sequences are SGHTA and FQGNSA. With 1 base removed from V and 8 bases from J, the gap between germline ends came to 8 bases. The CDR3 loop spans 12 amino acids.

CDR3 coding DNA: TGTGCCAGCAGGCCCACTTGCCGGGTTAGCAATCAGCCCCAGCATTTT. Its translation is CASRPTCRVSNQPQHF. V is TRBV25-1 and J is TRBJ1-5, with no clear D. The germline gives CDR1 MGHDK, CDR2 SYGVNS. V lost 6 bases and J 0 bases, leaving 15 bases between the germline ends. The CDR3 extends over 16 amino acids. Full variable domain (outside the CDR3, taken from reference TRBV25-1 and TRBJ1-5): EADIYQTPRYLVIGTGKKITLECSQTMGHDKMYWYQQDPGMELHLIHYSYGVNSTEKGDLSSESTVSRIRTEHFPLTLESARPSHTSQYLCASRPTCRVSNQPQHFGDGTRLSIL.